The 26 T cell receptor beta chains presented below share a single source sample, sequenced in a study of blood T cell repertoires in COVID-19. Method: immunoSEQ multiplex PCR; TCRdb's copy keeps in-frame clones and lacks some. The table includes roughly 240,000 clones, around 86% detected once. Sequenced input: peripheral blood. Receptors originate from a woman of 80 years or more with COVID-19, enrolled during active disease.

The chain carries TRBV19 and TRBJ1-5, with 7 bases identical to TRBD1. The CDR3 totals 15 residues. The J segment lost 3 bases and the V segment lost 6 bases, leaving 8 bases of the junction unmatched. Germline V gives CDR1 LNHDA, CDR2 SQIVND (reference sequence). The CDR3: CASRLSGTANQPQHF. CDR3 sequence (DNA): TGTGCCAGTAGGCTATCCGGGACAGCCAATCAGCCCCAGCATTTT. The whole variable domain, remainder taken from reference TRBV19 and TRBJ1-5, is DGGITQSPKYLFRKEGQNVTLSCEQNLNHDAMYWYRQDPGQGLRLIYYSQIVNDFQKGDIAEGYSVSREKKESFPLTVTSAQKNPTAFYLCASRLSGTANQPQHFGDGTRLSIL.

This clone was recorded once. The V and J genes are TRBV5-8 and TRBJ2-5; D not resolved. The germline V gene has CDR1 SGHTS and CDR2 YDEGEE. This CDR3 is 14 amino acids long. The V gene lost 3 bases and the J gene lost 1 base, with 10 bases spanning the gap. The chain's CDR3 is CASSSAASQETQYF. CDR3 coding DNA: TGTGCCAGCAGCTCGGCGGCAAGCCAAGAGACCCAGTACTTC. Combining the CDR3 with reference TRBV5-8 and TRBJ2-5 gives the whole variable domain EAGVTQSPTHLIKTRGQQATLRCSPISGHTSVYWYQQALGLGLQFLLWYDEGEERNRGNFPPRFSGRQFPNYSSELNVNALELEDSALYLCASSSAASQETQYFGPGTRLLVL.

The chain employs TRBV7-2 and TRBJ2-2; 9 bases match TRBD1. This CDR3 comprises 16 residues. V gave up 0 bases and J gave up 4 bases; unmatched junction bases: 3. The germline gives CDR1 SGHTA, CDR2 FQGNSA. Here the CDR3 reads CASSLAGQGITGELFF. In DNA form, the CDR3 reads TGTGCCAGCAGCTTAGCTGGACAGGGGATCACCGGGGAGCTGTTTTTT. Looking up the rest from reference TRBV7-2 and TRBJ2-2 gives the full variable domain: GAGVSQSPSNKVTEKGKDVELRCDPISGHTALYWYRQSLGQGLEFLIYFQGNSAPDKSGLPSDRFSAERTGGSVSTLTIQRTQQEDSAVYLCASSLAGQGITGELFFGEGSRLTVL.

V usage is TRBV28 and J usage is TRBJ2-2, with TRBD2 as a possible D gene (6 bases). V lost 6 bases and J 5 bases, leaving 13 bases between the germline ends. The CDR3 has 14 residues. Germline-derived CDR1 and CDR2 are MDHEN and SYDVKM. The CDR3 coding sequence is TGTGCCAGCAGGCGGGGTGGGGGGACCGGGGAGCTGTTTTTT. The encoded protein is CASRRGGGTGELFF.

The chain uses TRBV5-4 and TRBJ1-4, with D possibly TRBD1 on 6 matching bases. This CDR3 has 14 residues. Per the germline V gene, CDR1 is SGHNT and CDR2 is YYREEE (reference sequence). With 6 bases removed from V and 11 bases from J, the gap between germline ends came to 20 bases. The CDR3 region is CASTSGGANGKLFF. CDR3 coding DNA: TGTGCCAGCACCTCGGGGGGGGCGAATGGTAAACTGTTTTTT.

This chain's CDR3 is CSVRQGGGGELFF. For the CDR3, the DNA is TGCAGCGTTCGACAGGGGGGAGGCGGGGAGCTGTTTTTT. The chain joins TRBV29-1 to TRBJ2-2; 9 bases are shared with TRBD1. The CDR3 covers 13 residues. The junction had 5 bases not matched to a gene; V was cut back by 5 bases and J by 7 bases. The germline CDR1 and CDR2 sequences are SQVTM and ANQGSEA.

The rearrangement uses TRBV19 and TRBJ1-1, with a tentative D call TRBD1 (6 bases). V dropped 4 bases and J dropped 6 bases, with 12 bases sitting between them. The CDR3 has 13 residues. Germline V gene data show CDR1 as LNHDA and CDR2 as SQIVND (reference sequence). The DNA of the CDR3 is TGTGCCAGTAGTACTGGACAGAGAGCTGAAGCTTTCTTT. Its protein product is CASSTGQRAEAFF.

This chain links TRBV4-1 with TRBJ2-5; 7 bases match TRBD1. Per germline, CDR1 MGHRA and CDR2 YSYEKL. The CDR3 sequence is 15 residues long. Germline trimming cut 0 bases from V and 5 bases from J; bases unmatched to any gene: 6. The CDR3 nucleotides are TGCGCCAGCAGCCAAGATATCCGCAGGGGGGAGACCCAGTACTTC. Translation: CASSQDIRRGETQYF.

The chain carries TRBV3-1 (or the pseudogene TRBV3-2) and TRBJ2-3, with 8 positions matching TRBD2. Germline CDR1 and CDR2: LGHDT and YNNKEL (reference sequence). V trimming: 4 bases; J trimming: 8 bases; junction bases outside the gene matches: 8. This CDR3 has 14 amino acids. The CDR3 region has the DNA TGTGCCAGCAGCCCACGGACTAGCCAGCGTACGCAGTATTTT. Translation gives CASSPRTSQRTQYF.

On this clone itself: Other DNA sequences within the sample encode an identical CDR3. The chain uses TRBV18 and TRBJ1-1; D uncertain. Germline V CDR1 and CDR2: KGHSH, LQKENI. The ends were cut back, 3 bases at V and 1 base at J, with 6 bases in the middle. The CDR3 is made up of 13 amino acids. The CDR3 DNA is TGTGCCAGCTCACCTGGCCGGAACACTGAAGCTTTCTTT. This codes for CASSPGRNTEAFF. Using reference TRBV18 and TRBJ1-1 for the parts outside the CDR3, the full variable domain is NAGVMQNPRHLVRRRGQEARLRCSPMKGHSHVYWYRQLPEEGLKFMVYLQKENIIDESGMPKERFSAEFPKEGPSILRIQQVVRGDSAAYFCASSPGRNTEAFFGQGTRLTVV.

V and J are TRBV11-2 and TRBJ2-3; unclear D gene. This CDR3 spans 14 amino acids. Germline CDR1 SGHAT, CDR2 FQNNGV. Between the trimmed V and J ends, which lost 5 bases and 4 bases, there was a span of 13 bases. The CDR3 coding sequence is TGTGCCAGCAGCCCGCGTCCCCCCCCAGATACGCAGTATTTT. The encoded protein is CASSPRPPPDTQYF.

The J gene is TRBJ2-1, the V gene TRBV10-3, with 8 positions matching TRBD1. The V gene end was trimmed by 10 bases and the J gene end by 2 bases; junction bases not matched to a gene: 7. Germline lookup yields CDR1 ENHRY and CDR2 SYGVKD. The CDR3 is made up of 14 amino acids. The CDR3, as DNA: TGTGCCACCTGGGACAGGACAACCTACAATGAGCAGTTCTTC. This sequence encodes CATWDRTTYNEQFF.

The genes are TRBV3-1 (or the pseudogene TRBV3-2) and TRBJ1-1; 9 bases map to TRBD1. This CDR3 has 13 amino acids. V dropped 1 base and J dropped 10; count of bases not matched to a gene: 4. Germline V gene sequence: CDR1 LGHDT, CDR2 YNNKEL (reference sequence). CDR3 bases: TGTGCCAGCAGCCAAGGACAGGGGGGGACAGCTTTCTTT. This codes for CASSQGQGGTAFF.

This clone was counted a single time. This chain links TRBV18 with TRBJ2-4; D perhaps matches TRBD1 (6 bases). Germline CDR1 reads KGHSH; CDR2 reads LQKENI. The CDR3 sequence is 15 residues long. V gave up 4 bases and J gave up 5 bases, with 15 bases separating them. The CDR3 bases are TGTGCCAGCTCACTAGGCGAGGGGGAACAAAACATTCAGTACTTC. Amino acids: CASSLGEGEQNIQYF.

V and J are TRBV5-4 and TRBJ2-5; TRBD2 matches at 8 bases. The CDR3 runs to 16 residues. The germline CDR1 and CDR2 sequences are SGHNT and YYREEE (reference sequence). Germline trimming cut 4 bases from V and 2 bases from J; bases unmatched to any gene: 10. CDR3 DNA sequence: TGTGCCAGCAGCACACGACGAGCGGGGGATCAAGAGACCCAGTACTTC. Its protein product is CASSTRRAGDQETQYF. The complete variable domain, with remaining parts taken from reference TRBV5-4 and TRBJ2-5, reads ETGVTQSPTHLIKTRGQQVTLRCSSQSGHNTVSWYQQALGQGPQFIFQYYREEENGRGNFPPRFSGLQFPNYSSELNVNALELDDSALYLCASSTRRAGDQETQYFGPGTRLLVL.

The rearrangement uses TRBV13 and TRBJ1-1; D remains unclear. Trimming left V 5 bases short and J 1 base short, with 8 bases between. From germline, CDR1 is PRHDT and CDR2 FYEKMQ (reference sequence). The CDR3 runs to 13 residues. The CDR3 DNA reads TGTGCCAGCAGCCCTAGTAAGAACACTGAAGCTTTCTTT. Its protein is CASSPSKNTEAFF.

This chain uses TRBV30 with TRBJ2-3, with D maybe TRBD1 (7 bases). CDR3 length: 13 residues. V was cut by 3 bases and J by 3 bases, with 10 bases left in between. Looked up from germline, CDR1 is GTSNPN and CDR2 is SVGIG (reference sequence). CDR3 coding DNA: TGTGCCTGGAGCAGGGGGAGGACAGATACGCAGTATTTT. Protein sequence: CAWSRGRTDTQYF.

The V gene is TRBV19, the J gene TRBJ1-2; 9 bases are shared with TRBD1. CDR1 and CDR2 from the germline V gene are LNHDA and SQIVND (reference sequence). Losses at the gene ends were 7 bases for V and 6 bases for J; bases not matched to a gene: 9. The CDR3 length is 14 residues. CDR3 residues: CASTGQGTGDGYTF. Here the CDR3 DNA reads TGTGCCAGTACCGGACAGGGGACTGGGGATGGCTACACCTTC.

The V call is TRBV12-3 or TRBV12-4, the J call TRBJ1-1, with TRBD1 as a possible D gene (5 bases). Trimming removed 7 bases from V and 0 bases from J, with 9 bases in between. CDR3 size: 13 residues. The CDR3 loop reads CASKGQLNTEAFF. In DNA form, the CDR3 reads TGTGCCAGCAAAGGACAATTGAACACTGAAGCTTTCTTT.

This clone was found a few times. V and J are TRBV27 and TRBJ1-3; D gene unclear. The CDR3 is made up of 14 amino acids. Germline values: CDR1 MNHEY, CDR2 SMNVEV (reference sequence). V lost 8 bases to trimming and J lost 0 bases, with 11 bases between them. The CDR3: CASRQGGSGNTIYF. The CDR3 DNA reads as TGTGCCAGCCGGCAAGGAGGCTCTGGAAACACCATATATTTT.

V is TRBV9 and J is TRBJ2-1; 12 nucleotides match TRBD2. Germline V gene data show CDR1 as SGDLS and CDR2 as YYNGEE. V lost 4 bases, J lost 7 bases, and 6 bases stayed unmatched. CDR3 size: 15 residues. CDR3: CASSTLAGGWNEQFF. Here the CDR3 DNA reads TGTGCCAGCAGCACTCTAGCGGGGGGGTGGAATGAGCAGTTCTTC.

The DNA of the CDR3 is TGTGCCAGCAGCTTGAGACAGGGAATCCAAGAGACCCAGTACTTC. Protein sequence: CASSLRQGIQETQYF. This chain uses TRBV5-6 with TRBJ2-5, with 7 positions matching TRBD1. In germline, CDR1 is SGHDT, CDR2 YYEEEE. Trimming removed 1 base from V and 1 base from J; junction bases left unmatched: 4. The CDR3 has 15 amino acids.

This clone was detected a few times. The chain has TRBV2 and TRBJ2-3; 7 positions match TRBD2. Unmatched junction bases numbered 8, after V lost 2 bases and J lost 0 bases. The CDR3 consists of 17 residues. Germline CDR1 and CDR2: SNHLY and FYNNEI. The CDR3 protein is CASSEFLAGASTDTQYF. The CDR3 region has the DNA TGTGCCAGCAGTGAATTTTTAGCGGGTGCTAGCACAGATACGCAGTATTTT.

The chain has TRBV5-4 and TRBJ2-7; 7 nucleotides match TRBD2. The germline V gene encodes CDR1 SGHNT and CDR2 YYREEE (reference sequence). There are 13 residues in the CDR3. V was clipped by 3 bases and J by 2 bases; unmatched bases: 2. The CDR3 reads CASSSGLTYEQYF. In nucleotides, the CDR3 is TGTGCCAGCAGCTCGGGACTAACCTACGAGCAGTACTTC.

The chain combines TRBV6-6 with TRBJ1-2; a weak D match, TRBD1 (6 bases). V dropped 0 bases and J dropped 4 bases, with 9 bases sitting between them. The CDR3 is 14 residues long. Looked up from germline, CDR1 is MNHNY and CDR2 is SVGAGI (reference sequence). CDR3 in DNA: TGTGCCAGCAGTTACTCCGACAGGATCTATGGCTACACCTTC. It codes for CASSYSDRIYGYTF.

The rearrangement links TRBV27 to TRBJ1-5; 7 nucleotides match TRBD1. CDR3 length equals 15 residues. Germline V gives CDR1 MNHEY, CDR2 SMNVEV (reference sequence). Losses at the gene ends were 5 bases for V and 3 bases for J; bases not matched to a gene: 7. The CDR3, as DNA: TGTGCCAGCAGTCCTCAGACAGGGCCCAATCAGCCCCAGCATTTT. It encodes CASSPQTGPNQPQHF.